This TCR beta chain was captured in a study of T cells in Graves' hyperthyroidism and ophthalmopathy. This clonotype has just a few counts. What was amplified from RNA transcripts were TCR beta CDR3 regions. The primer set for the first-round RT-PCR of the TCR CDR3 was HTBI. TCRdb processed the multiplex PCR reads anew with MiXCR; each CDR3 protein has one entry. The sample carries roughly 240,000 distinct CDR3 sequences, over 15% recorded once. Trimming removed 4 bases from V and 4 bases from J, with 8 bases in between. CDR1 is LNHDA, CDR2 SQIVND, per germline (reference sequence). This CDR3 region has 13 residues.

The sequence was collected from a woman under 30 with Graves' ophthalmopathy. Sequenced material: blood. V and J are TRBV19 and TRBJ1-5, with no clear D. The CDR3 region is CASSRGGNQPQHF. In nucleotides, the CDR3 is TGTGCCAGTAGTAGGGGAGGAAATCAGCCCCAGCATTTT.